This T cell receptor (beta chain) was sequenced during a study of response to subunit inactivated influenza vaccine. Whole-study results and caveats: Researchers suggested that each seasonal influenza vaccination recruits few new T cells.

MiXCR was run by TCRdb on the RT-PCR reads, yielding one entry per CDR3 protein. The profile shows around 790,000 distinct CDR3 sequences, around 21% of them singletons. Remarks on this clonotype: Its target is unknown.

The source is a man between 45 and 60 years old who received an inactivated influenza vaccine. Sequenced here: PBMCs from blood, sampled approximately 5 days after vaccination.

CDR3 coding DNA: TGTGCCAGCAGTGAAAATGACAGCACCTACGAGCAGTACTTC. It codes for CASSENDSTYEQYF. This sequence joins TRBV6-1 and TRBJ2-7; maybe TRBD1 (5 bases). V was pared by 2 bases and J by 2 bases, with 10 bases between. The CDR3 loop spans 14 amino acids. Germline V CDR1 and CDR2: MNHNS, SASEGT.